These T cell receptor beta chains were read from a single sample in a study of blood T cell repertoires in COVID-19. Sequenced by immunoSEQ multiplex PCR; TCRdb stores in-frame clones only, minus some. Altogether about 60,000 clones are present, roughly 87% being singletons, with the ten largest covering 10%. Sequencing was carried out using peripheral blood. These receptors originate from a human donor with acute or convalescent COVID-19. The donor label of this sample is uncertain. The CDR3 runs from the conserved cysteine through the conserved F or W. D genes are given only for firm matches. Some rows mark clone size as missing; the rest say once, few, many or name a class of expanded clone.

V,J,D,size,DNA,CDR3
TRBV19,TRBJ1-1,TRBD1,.,TGTGCCAGTAGTCCGACCGGGACAGGGGGCACCTCTGAAGCTTTCTTT,CASSPTGTGGTSEAFF
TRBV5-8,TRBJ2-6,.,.,TGTGCCAGCAGGTACAGGGTTGCCTCTGGGGCCAACGTCCTGACTTTC,CASRYRVASGANVLTF
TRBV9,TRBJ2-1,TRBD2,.,TGTGCCAGCAGCGTAACTAGCGGGGGGTACAATGAGCAGTTCTTC,CASSVTSGGYNEQFF
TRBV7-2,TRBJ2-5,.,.,TGTGCCAGCAGCTTAGCGAGGTCCCGAGAGACCCAGTACTTC,CASSLARSRETQYF
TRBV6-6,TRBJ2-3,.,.,TGTGCCAGCAGTGGCAGCCCAGGGGATCTCACAGATACGCAGTATTTT,CASSGSPGDLTDTQYF
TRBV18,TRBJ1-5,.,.,TGTGCCAGCTCACGGGGGAGGGATAATCAGCCCCAGCATTTT,CASSRGRDNQPQHF
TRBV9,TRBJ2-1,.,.,TGTGCCAGCAGCCCGCGGGACCTCGTTCGGGGTGAGCAGTTCTTC,CASSPRDLVRGEQFF
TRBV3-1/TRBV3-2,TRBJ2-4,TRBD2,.,TGTGCCAGCAGCCAAGAGCCTAGCGGGAGTACGTCCAAAAACATTCAGTACTTC,CASSQEPSGSTSKNIQYF
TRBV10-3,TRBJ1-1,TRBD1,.,TGTGCCATCAGTTCCGGGACAGGGGTCGCTGAAGCTTTCTTT,CAISSGTGVAEAFF
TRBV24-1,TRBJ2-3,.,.,TGTGCCTCGCGATTAACGGGGACAGATACGCAGTATTTT,CASRLTGTDTQYF
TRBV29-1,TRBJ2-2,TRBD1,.,TGCAGCGTGGTGACAGGGATCCTGAACACCGGGGAGCTGTTTTTT,CSVVTGILNTGELFF
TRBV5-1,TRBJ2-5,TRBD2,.,TGCGCCAGCAGCCCGACTAGCGGGGGAGGGGAGACCCAGTACTTC,CASSPTSGGGETQYF
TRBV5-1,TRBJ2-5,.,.,TGCGCCAGCAGCATTAGCGGAGAGGGAGCAGAGACCCAGTACTTC,CASSISGEGAETQYF
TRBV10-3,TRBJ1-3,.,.,TGTGCCATCACCCCCGCGGGGGCTGGAAACACCATATATTTT,CAITPAGAGNTIYF
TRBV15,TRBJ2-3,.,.,TGTGCCACCAGCAGAGATGGAGCTAGCACAGATACGCAGTATTTT,CATSRDGASTDTQYF
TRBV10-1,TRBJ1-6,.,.,TGCCCCCAGGTGTCGACCCACAATTCACCCCTCCACTTT,CPQVSTHNSPLHF
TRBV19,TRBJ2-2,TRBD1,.,TGTGCCAGTAGCCGCAGGGGGCAAGGGGGCACCGGGGAGCTGTTTTTT,CASSRRGQGGTGELFF
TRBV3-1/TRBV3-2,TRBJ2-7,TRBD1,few,TGTGCCAGCAGCCCTTGGGACAGAACCTACGAGCAGTACTTC,CASSPWDRTYEQYF
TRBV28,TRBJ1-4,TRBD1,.,TGTGCCACCGGGACAGGGACTAATGAAAAACTGTTTTTT,CATGTGTNEKLFF
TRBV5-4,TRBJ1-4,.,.,TGTGCCAGCAGCTTGCCCGGACAGTCTAATGAAAAACTGTTTTTT,CASSLPGQSNEKLFF
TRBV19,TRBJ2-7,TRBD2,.,TGTGCCAGTAGTAGGTCTAGCGGGAGGACTACCTACGAGCAGTACTTC,CASSRSSGRTTYEQYF
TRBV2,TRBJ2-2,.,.,TGTGCCAGCAGCCAAGAGCGGCCGGCGAACACCGGGGAGCTGTTTTTT,CASSQERPANTGELFF
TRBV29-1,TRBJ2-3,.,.,TGCAGCGTTACGACCGTACAGGGTCGGTCGCAGTATTTT,CSVTTVQGRSQYF
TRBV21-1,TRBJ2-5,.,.,TGTGCCAGCGGAGATGCGGGGGGGCTCGGTGGAGAGACCCAGTACTTC,CASGDAGGLGGETQYF
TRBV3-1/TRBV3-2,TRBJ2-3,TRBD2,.,TGTGCCAGCAGCGGCTTATCTTCCTCTCTAGCGGCTAGCACAGATACGCAGTATTTT,CASSGLSSSLAASTDTQYF
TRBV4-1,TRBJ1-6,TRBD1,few,TGCGCCAGCAGCCGGGAACGACAGGGGGCCCCCTATAATTCACCCCTCCACTTT,CASSRERQGAPYNSPLHF
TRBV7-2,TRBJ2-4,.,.,TGTGCCAGCAGTAGGAATCCCCAGGGCATTCAGTACTTC,CASSRNPQGIQYF
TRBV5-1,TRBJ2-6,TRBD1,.,TGCGCCAGCCGGGGTACAGGGGGCGGCTCTGGGGCCAACGTCCTGACTTTC,CASRGTGGGSGANVLTF
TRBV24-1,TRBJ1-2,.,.,TGTGCCACCTCACCCCAGGGCTCCTATGGGGGCTACACCTTC,CATSPQGSYGGYTF
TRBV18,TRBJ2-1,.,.,TGTGCCAGCTCATTGGACACAAATGAGCAGTTCTTC,CASSLDTNEQFF
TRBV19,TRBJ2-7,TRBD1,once,TGTGCCAGGAGAAGCGACAGGGATCCCCGTTGGGAGCAGTACTTC,CARRSDRDPRWEQYF
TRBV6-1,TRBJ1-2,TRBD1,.,TGTGCCAGCAGTGAAGCGCCGGGGACAGGATATGGCTACACCTTC,CASSEAPGTGYGYTF
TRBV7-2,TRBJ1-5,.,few,TGTGCCAGCAGCTTAGGGGCCGGACTGAATCAGCCCCAGCATTTT,CASSLGAGLNQPQHF
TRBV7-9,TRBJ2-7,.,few,TGTGCCAGCAGCCCGAAAGGGGCAGGGGATAACGAGCAGTACTTC,CASSPKGAGDNEQYF
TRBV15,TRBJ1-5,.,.,TGTGCCACCAGCAGCGTCGGTTATAGCAATCAGCCCCAGCATTTT,CATSSVGYSNQPQHF
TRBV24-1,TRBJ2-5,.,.,TGTGCCACCAGTGATTCCACACAAGAGACCCAGTACTTC,CATSDSTQETQYF
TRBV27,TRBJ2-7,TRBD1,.,TGTGCCAGCAGCCCCGCCCCCCCACAGGGGGCAGCGCACGAGCAGTACTTC,CASSPAPPQGAAHEQYF
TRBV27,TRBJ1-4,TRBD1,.,TGTGCCAGCAGGGGACAGGGGGAAGAAAAACTGTTTTTT,CASRGQGEEKLFF
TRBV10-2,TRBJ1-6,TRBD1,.,TGCGCCAGCAGCGGGACAGGGCCTGGGATCTATAATTCACCCCTCCACTTT,CASSGTGPGIYNSPLHF
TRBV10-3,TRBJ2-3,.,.,TGTGCCATCGCTCTCGGAGGGGACACAGATACGCAGTATTTT,CAIALGGDTDTQYF
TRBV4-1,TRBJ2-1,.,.,TGCGCCAGCAGCCAAGATTCATGGGGGGGCCAGTACAATGAGCAGTTCTTC,CASSQDSWGGQYNEQFF
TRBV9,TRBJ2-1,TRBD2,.,TGTGCCAGCAGCGTAGCTAGCGGGAGTGAGCAGTTCTTC,CASSVASGSEQFF
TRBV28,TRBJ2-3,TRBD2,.,TGTGCCAGCAGTTCGAGTCTAGCGGGAGTAGATACGCAGTATTTT,CASSSSLAGVDTQYF
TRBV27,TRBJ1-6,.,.,TGTGCCAGCAGTCGGAACAGGGAGAAAAATTCACCCCTCCACTTT,CASSRNREKNSPLHF
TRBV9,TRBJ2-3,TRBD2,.,TGTGCCAGCAGCGTAGGGAAACTAGCGGGGGTAATAGATACGCAGTATTTT,CASSVGKLAGVIDTQYF
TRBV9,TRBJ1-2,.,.,TGTGCCAGCAGCGTCACCACAGGTGGTCATGGCTACACCTTC,CASSVTTGGHGYTF
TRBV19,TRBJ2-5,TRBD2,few,TGTGCCAGTAGTCCGTCGGGACTAGCGGGGGAAGAGACCCAGTACTTC,CASSPSGLAGEETQYF
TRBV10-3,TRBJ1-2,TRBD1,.,TGTGCCATCAGTGAGTCGGCGGGACAGGGGAGAGGCTATGGCTACACCTTC,CAISESAGQGRGYGYTF
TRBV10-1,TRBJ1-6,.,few,TGCGCCAGCAGTACCCCGGGGGAAAATTCACCCCTCCACTTT,CASSTPGENSPLHF
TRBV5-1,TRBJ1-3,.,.,TGCGCCAGCAGCGAAGGGACATTGGGAAACACCATATATTTT,CASSEGTLGNTIYF
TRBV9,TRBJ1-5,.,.,TGTGCCAGCTCCTTAACAGGAGACCCCAATCAGCCCCAGCATTTT,CASSLTGDPNQPQHF
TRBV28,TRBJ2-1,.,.,TGTGCCAGCAGTTTTACAGCTAACAATGAGCAGTTCTTC,CASSFTANNEQFF
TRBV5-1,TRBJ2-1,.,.,TGCGCCAGCAGCTCCTCGGAAGGGAGGGGGTATATTGAGCAGTTCTTC,CASSSSEGRGYIEQFF
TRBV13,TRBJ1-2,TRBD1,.,TGTGCCAGCAGCACGGACAGGGGACCGGCTGGCTACACCTTC,CASSTDRGPAGYTF
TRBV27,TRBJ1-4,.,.,TGTGCCAGCAGCTCCCTTGCAACTAATGAAAAACTGTTTTTT,CASSSLATNEKLFF
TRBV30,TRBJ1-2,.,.,TGTGCCTGGAACGGAGGGTCCTATGGCTACACCTTC,CAWNGGSYGYTF
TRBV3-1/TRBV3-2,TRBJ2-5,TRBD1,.,TGTGCCAGCAGCCAATACGGACAGGGTCCAGAGACCCAGTACTTC,CASSQYGQGPETQYF
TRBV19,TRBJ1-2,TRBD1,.,TGTGCCAGTAACCCGACAGGGCTCTATGGCTACACCTTC,CASNPTGLYGYTF
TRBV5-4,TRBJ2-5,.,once,TGTGCCAGCAGTCGTATTGGGCTCTTTGAAGAGACCCAGTACTTC,CASSRIGLFEETQYF
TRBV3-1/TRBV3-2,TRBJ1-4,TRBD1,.,TGTGCCAGCAGCGGGATCAGGGGGCGCGTAGCTAATGAAAAACTGTTTTTT,CASSGIRGRVANEKLFF